This T cell receptor (beta chain) is from a study of blood T cell repertoires in COVID-19. As for the study in general: Specimens from acute and convalescent COVID-19 originated in the United States, Italy and Spain. PBMCs, B-cell-depleted T cells, or T cells provided the cDNA or gDNA that made up the material.

As processed by the authors: Amplifying reference gene primers gave estimates of nucleated cell counts. Data came from immunoSEQ multiplex PCR; TCRdb stores just in-frame clones and leaves some out. From that table come the V and J calls and clone size; the DNA was used to work out D and trimming. The sample records approximately 79,000 clones, about 79% being singletons. Details on this clone: In the same sample, other DNA sequences code for this CDR3.

The V and J ends lost 2 bases and 4 bases respectively, with 11 bases between them. Germline values: CDR1 MDHEN, CDR2 SYDVKM. This CDR3 is 14 amino acids long. The genes are TRBV28 and TRBJ1-2, with D tentatively TRBD1 (6 bases). The sample taken for sequencing was peripheral blood. The receptor comes from a woman aged 45-60 years with acute or convalescent COVID-19. CDR3 coding DNA: TGTGCCAGCAGTTTAGGGGGGGCGGGCTATGGCTACACCTTC. This translates into CASSLGGAGYGYTF.